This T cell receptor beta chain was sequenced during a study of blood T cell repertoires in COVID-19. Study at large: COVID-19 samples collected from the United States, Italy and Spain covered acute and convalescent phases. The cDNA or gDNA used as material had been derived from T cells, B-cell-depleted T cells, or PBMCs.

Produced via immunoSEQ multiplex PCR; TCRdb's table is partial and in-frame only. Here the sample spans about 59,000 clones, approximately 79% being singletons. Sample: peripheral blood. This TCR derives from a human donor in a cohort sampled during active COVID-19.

CDR3 protein: CASSPSITAPEAFF. The CDR3 region has the DNA TGTGCCAGCTCACCTAGTATAACAGCCCCTGAAGCTTTCTTT. This chain connects TRBV18 to TRBJ1-1; no firm D call. Germline V gives CDR1 KGHSH, CDR2 LQKENI. The CDR3 is 14 residues long. Deletions cut 3 bases from V and 6 bases from J, with 14 bases between.